This is a list of T cell receptor beta chains from one sample in a study of blood T cell repertoires in COVID-19. Produced via immunoSEQ multiplex PCR; TCRdb's table is partial and in-frame only. The profile shows roughly 27,000 clones, 70% to 90% of them singletons. The sample comprised peripheral blood. These receptors originate from a human donor in a cohort sampled during active COVID-19. Each CDR3 is given with its conserved first and last residue. Each record gives: CDR3 length, V gene, J gene, CDR3 protein.

CDR3 length: 17
V gene: TRBV5-6
J gene: TRBJ2-5
CDR3 protein: CASSFRGLAGPGETQYF

CDR3 length: 16
V gene: TRBV6-5
J gene: TRBJ1-5
CDR3 protein: CASSYSDPGRNQPQHF

CDR3 length: 17
V gene: TRBV28
J gene: TRBJ2-3
CDR3 protein: CASSAGGATEFGDTQYF

CDR3 length: 13
V gene: TRBV6-2/TRBV6-3
J gene: TRBJ1-1
CDR3 protein: CASSYSGGSEAFF

CDR3 length: 12
V gene: TRBV28
J gene: TRBJ1-1
CDR3 protein: CASSFFSTEAFF

CDR3 length: 15
V gene: TRBV6-6
J gene: TRBJ2-4
CDR3 protein: CASTSAGLVENIQYF

CDR3 length: 14
V gene: TRBV7-3
J gene: TRBJ2-1
CDR3 protein: CASSLGQGSGEQFF

CDR3 length: 13
V gene: TRBV7-2
J gene: TRBJ1-2
CDR3 protein: CASSFTQFYGYTF

CDR3 length: 18
V gene: TRBV5-1
J gene: TRBJ2-3
CDR3 protein: CASSSNPSGGAVGDTQYF

CDR3 length: 15
V gene: TRBV7-2
J gene: TRBJ1-3
CDR3 protein: CASSLQQGSGNTIYF

CDR3 length: 14
V gene: TRBV9
J gene: TRBJ2-7
CDR3 protein: CASSVGKQSVEQYF

CDR3 length: 13
V gene: TRBV3-1/TRBV3-2
J gene: TRBJ1-1
CDR3 protein: CASSLGRGGSVFF

CDR3 length: 16
V gene: TRBV28
J gene: TRBJ1-5
CDR3 protein: CASTPDRGYSNQPQHF

CDR3 length: 17
V gene: TRBV4-2
J gene: TRBJ1-2
CDR3 protein: CASSQDIPGVANYGYTF

CDR3 length: 13
V gene: TRBV6-6
J gene: TRBJ2-1
CDR3 protein: CASGSGSYNEQFF

CDR3 length: 16
V gene: TRBV7-2
J gene: TRBJ2-7
CDR3 protein: CASSLSSTSGVYEQYF

CDR3 length: 12
V gene: TRBV24-1
J gene: TRBJ2-1
CDR3 protein: CATSGGYNEQFF

CDR3 length: 14
V gene: TRBV7-2
J gene: TRBJ2-4
CDR3 protein: CASSLVRTADIQYF

CDR3 length: 16
V gene: TRBV3-1/TRBV3-2
J gene: TRBJ2-3
CDR3 protein: CASSPLSGGAADTQYF

CDR3 length: 17
V gene: TRBV5-1
J gene: TRBJ2-1
CDR3 protein: CASSLGTSGGALNEQFF

CDR3 length: 14
V gene: TRBV6-5
J gene: TRBJ1-1
CDR3 protein: CASSRDTRGTEAFF

CDR3 length: 18
V gene: TRBV4-3
J gene: TRBJ2-5
CDR3 protein: CASSQDLGWDRGMETQYF

CDR3 length: 15
V gene: TRBV4-1
J gene: TRBJ1-5
CDR3 protein: CASSQEAGGNQPQHF

CDR3 length: 20
V gene: TRBV4-2
J gene: TRBJ2-4
CDR3 protein: CASSQETSGGAIGAKNIQYF

CDR3 length: 15
V gene: TRBV4-1
J gene: TRBJ2-7
CDR3 protein: CASSFSSGATYEQYF

CDR3 length: 19
V gene: TRBV15
J gene: TRBJ2-1
CDR3 protein: CATSSRLAGELLSYNEQFF

CDR3 length: 14
V gene: TRBV5-1
J gene: TRBJ2-7
CDR3 protein: CASSLGGLAAEQYF

CDR3 length: 13
V gene: TRBV29-1
J gene: TRBJ2-7
CDR3 protein: CSVGVTGAGEQYF

CDR3 length: 14
V gene: TRBV3-1/TRBV3-2
J gene: TRBJ2-1
CDR3 protein: CASSRGQPYNEQFF

CDR3 length: 13
V gene: TRBV27
J gene: TRBJ1-2
CDR3 protein: CASSLTGNYGYTF

CDR3 length: 15
V gene: TRBV30
J gene: TRBJ2-2
CDR3 protein: CAWSGLAGPTGELFF